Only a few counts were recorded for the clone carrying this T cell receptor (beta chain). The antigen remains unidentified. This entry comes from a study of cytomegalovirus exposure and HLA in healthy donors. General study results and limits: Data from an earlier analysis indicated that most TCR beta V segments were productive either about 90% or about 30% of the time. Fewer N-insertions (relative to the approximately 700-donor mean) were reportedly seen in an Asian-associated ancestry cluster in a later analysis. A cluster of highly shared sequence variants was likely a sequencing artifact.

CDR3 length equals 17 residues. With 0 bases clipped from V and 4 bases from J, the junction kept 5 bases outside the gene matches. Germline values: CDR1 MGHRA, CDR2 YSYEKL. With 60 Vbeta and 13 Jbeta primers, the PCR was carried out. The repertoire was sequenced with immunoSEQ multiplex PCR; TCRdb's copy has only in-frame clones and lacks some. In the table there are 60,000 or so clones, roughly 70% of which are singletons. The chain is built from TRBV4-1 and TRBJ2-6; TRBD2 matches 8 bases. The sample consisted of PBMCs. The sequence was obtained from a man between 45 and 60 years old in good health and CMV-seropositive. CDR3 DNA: TGCGCCAGCAGCCAAGAGTCGGGGGGGGGCGGGGCCAACGTCCTGACTTTC. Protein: CASSQESGGGGANVLTF.